This T cell receptor (beta chain) was identified in a study of blood T cells in healthy people across ages. Germline CDR1 is DFQATT and CDR2 is SNEGSKA (reference sequence). The CDR3 sequence is 11 residues long. Trimming cost V 5 bases and J 5 bases, with 9 bases left between them. A sample-barcoded 5' primer and a J-beta primer mix were used in a second PCR of about 7 to 12 cycles. Each cDNA molecule carried a tag from a template-switch adaptor that contained 12 random nucleotides. TCRdb passed the 5' RACE reads through MiXCR, listing each CDR3 protein once. The data show approximately 400,000 distinct CDR3 sequences, with roughly half seen just once and 51% held by the top ten.

The chain joins TRBV20-1 to TRBJ2-5; the D gene is possibly TRBD2 (6 bases). Sequences were obtained from blood. This TCR came from a man in his 60s in good health. The CDR3: CSAGGSETQYF. In nucleotides, the CDR3 is TGCAGTGCTGGGGGGTCGGAGACCCAGTACTTC.